This section outlines one T cell receptor (beta chain) sequence together with its context. Its antigen remains unidentified. Naive CD8 cells lacked CD45RO and underwent positive selection for CCR7, leaving out terminally differentiated effector memory CD45RA+ cells. None of the donors, who were healthy HIV-negative adults, had recently had acute infections or vaccinations. Clones were read by immunoSEQ multiplex PCR, and TCRdb kept only the in-frame ones, dropping some. The table lists millions of clones, roughly 95% of them singletons. This CDR3 comprises 16 residues. Germline V gene lookup returns CDR1 SGHTA and CDR2 FQGNSA. V gave up 1 base and J gave up 6 bases; unmatched junction bases: 9. The data were taken from a study of shared clonotypes between healthy human individuals. Findings and limits, study-wide: Sequencing depth was expected to affect clonotype sharing among donors. Rarefaction showed that sequencing of sorted subsets was incomplete (despite large depth). Across several donors, naive CD4 shared 5% to 6.5%, naive CD8 more than 3%, memory CD4 over 2%, memory CD8 approximately 0.4%.

The source is a man younger than 35 in good health. J is TRBJ1-1 and V is TRBV7-2; 9 nucleotides match TRBD1. Sequencing was done on a sample of naive CD8+ T cells sorted from blood. CDR3 amino acids: CASSLGAGTGIAEAFF. CDR3 bases: TGTGCCAGCAGCTTAGGGGCCGGGACAGGGATCGCTGAAGCTTTCTTT.